This TCR beta chain was obtained from a study of blood T cell repertoires in COVID-19. V lost 4 bases and J 2 bases, leaving 9 bases between the germline ends. Germline values: CDR1 SGHNT, CDR2 YYREEE (reference sequence). The CDR3 is made up of 13 amino acids. Here immunoSEQ multiplex PCR was the method, and the copy in TCRdb shows in-frame clones only, minus some. The sample gives about 160,000 clones, 60% to 80% of which show up once; around 2.7% is in the top ten. This chain connects TRBV5-4 to TRBJ2-5; a weak D match, TRBD2 (5 bases). This receptor was identified in a man between 65 and 85 years old with acute or convalescent COVID-19. Material: peripheral blood. CDR3 loop: CASSPGGQETQYF. In DNA, the CDR3 is TGTGCCAGCAGCCCGGGCGGGCAAGAGACCCAGTACTTC.